This TCR beta chain originates from a study of blood T cell repertoires in COVID-19. The CDR3 covers 13 residues. The ends were cut back, 6 bases at V and 2 bases at J, with 11 bases in the middle. CDR1 and CDR2 (germline): MDHEN, SYDVKM. The method was immunoSEQ multiplex PCR; TCRdb's version includes in-frame clones alone and lacks a portion of them. The profile covers about 160,000 clones, with over 85% appearing a single time and 4.5% to 5.5% taken by the ten largest. This clone was detected once. This chain joins TRBV28 and TRBJ2-7; D might be TRBD1 (6 bases). The sequence was obtained from a woman in her fifties or sixties with acute or convalescent COVID-19. Specimen: peripheral blood. The CDR3 loop is CASSPDRPYEQYF. The DNA of the CDR3 is TGTGCCAGCAGCCCAGACAGGCCCTACGAGCAGTACTTC.